One sample yielded the 22 T cell receptor beta chains listed below, sequenced in a study of blood T cell repertoires in COVID-19. Profiled with immunoSEQ multiplex PCR; TCRdb holds only in-frame clones, not every one. Counted here are approximately 110,000 clones, about 75% occurring once; the ten biggest clones make up 5% to 6.5%. Sequenced sample: peripheral blood. Every receptor here comes from a man aged 80 or over with acute or convalescent COVID-19.

V and J are TRBV6-5 and TRBJ2-5, with D perhaps matching TRBD2 (5 bases). Germline V gene data show CDR1 as MNHEY and CDR2 as SVGAGI. This CDR3 is 13 amino acids long. V lost 7 bases and J 7 bases, leaving 16 bases between the germline ends. For the CDR3, the DNA is TGTGCCAGCACCAACGGAGAGGGTGCGACCCAGTACTTC. Translated: CASTNGEGATQYF.

This clone has only a few counts. Given a much more abundant clone one base away, this may be a read error. The rearrangement uses TRBV28 and TRBJ2-7; 9 bases are a match to TRBD2. V lost 5 bases and J lost 5; bases outside the gene matches: 10. This CDR3 has 15 amino acids. Per germline, CDR1 MDHEN and CDR2 SYDVKM. Written as DNA, the CDR3 is TGTGCCAGCAGTGGCGGGGGGGCGGGAGGCGACGAGCAGTACTTC. As protein: CASSGGGAGGDEQYF.

The chain uses TRBV30 and TRBJ1-2, with D perhaps matching TRBD1 (5 bases). V was clipped by 2 bases and J by 3 bases, with 13 bases between them. This CDR3 has 14 residues. Germline V gene lookup returns CDR1 GTSNPN and CDR2 SVGIG (reference sequence). This CDR3 is CAWSKNRYHYGYTF. The DNA for the CDR3 is TGTGCCTGGAGTAAAAACAGGTACCACTATGGCTACACCTTC.

The sample holds many counts of this clone. The chain couples TRBV7-2 to TRBJ1-5, with D unresolved. Germline assignment: CDR1 SGHTA and CDR2 FQGNSA. The CDR3 runs to 14 residues. V shed 5 bases and J shed 2 bases, with 10 bases lying between them. The CDR3 protein is CASSRRAGNQPQHF. The CDR3 region has the DNA TGTGCCAGCAGCAGGAGGGCGGGCAATCAGCCCCAGCATTTT.

The chain carries TRBV28 and TRBJ2-7, with D possibly TRBD2 on 6 matching bases. Germline V CDR1 and CDR2: MDHEN, SYDVKM. V lost 7 bases to trimming and J lost 5 bases, with 24 bases between them. CDR3 length: 16 amino acids. The CDR3 region is CASTEKRAGALDEQYF. The CDR3 nucleotides are TGTGCCAGCACCGAAAAGCGAGCGGGTGCCCTTGACGAGCAGTACTTC.

This clone occurred a few times. The chain is built from TRBV7-2 and TRBJ2-1, with 9 bases that match TRBD2. This CDR3 contains 18 residues. V lost 1 base and J lost 0; bases outside the gene matches: 7. The germline gives CDR1 SGHTA, CDR2 FQGNSA. CDR3 protein: CASSLVLAGLNSYNEQFF. The CDR3 DNA reads as TGTGCCAGCAGCTTAGTCCTAGCGGGGCTAAACTCCTACAATGAGCAGTTCTTC.

The V and J genes are TRBV4-1 and TRBJ2-1, with 9 bases identical to TRBD2. This CDR3 spans 16 amino acids. J gave up 0 bases and V 5 bases, and 5 bases lay outside the gene matches. The V gene's germline CDR1 is MGHRA and CDR2 YSYEKL. CDR3 region: CASSSPGLASYNEQFF. DNA for the CDR3: TGCGCCAGCAGCTCACCGGGACTAGCCTCCTACAATGAGCAGTTCTTC.

The V call is TRBV4-1, the J call TRBJ2-3, with a weak D call TRBD2 (5 bases). This CDR3 is 18 amino acids long. Germline CDR1 is MGHRA and CDR2 is YSYEKL. Between the trimmed V and J ends, which lost 2 bases and 0 bases, there was a span of 18 bases. CDR3 sequence: CASSQSLAGETSTDTQYF. The CDR3 DNA is TGCGCCAGCAGCCAATCCTTAGCCGGGGAGACTAGCACAGATACGCAGTATTTT.

This clone is a singleton in its sample. The chain is built from TRBV11-1 and TRBJ2-3; tentative D call: TRBD1 (6 bases). The CDR3 has 12 amino acids. Per germline, CDR1 SGHAT and CDR2 FQDESV (reference sequence). V lost 5 bases and J 5 bases, leaving 8 bases between the germline ends. The DNA for the CDR3 is TGTGCCAGCAGCCCACAGGGAGATACGCAGTATTTT. Residues: CASSPQGDTQYF.

This clone occurred a few times. The CDR3: CASSHSLANEQYF. Here the CDR3 DNA reads TGCGCCAGCAGCCATAGTCTAGCCAACGAGCAGTACTTC. The chain has TRBV4-1 and TRBJ2-7; a weak D match, TRBD2 (5 bases). The CDR3 runs to 13 residues. V lost 3 bases, J lost 5 bases, and 11 bases lay in between. Germline lookup yields CDR1 MGHRA and CDR2 YSYEKL.

This clone occurred once. This rearrangement joins TRBV5-4 to TRBJ1-2, with a possible D match to TRBD1 (6 bases). The CDR3 sequence is 15 residues long. V was cut by 3 bases and J by 7 bases, with 19 bases left in between. Germline CDR1 reads SGHNT; CDR2 reads YYREEE (reference sequence). The CDR3 loop is CASSSPQGASSGYTF. CDR3 in DNA: TGTGCCAGCAGCTCACCACAGGGAGCGTCGAGTGGCTACACCTTC.

The rearrangement links TRBV25-1 to TRBJ1-5, with D possibly TRBD1 on 5 matching bases. Germline CDR1 reads MGHDK; CDR2 reads SYGVNS. This CDR3 is built from 14 residues. Trimming cost V 8 bases and J 3 bases, with 14 bases left between them. This chain's CDR3 is CASQGSGDNQPQHF. The CDR3 bases are TGTGCCAGCCAGGGCTCGGGGGACAATCAGCCCCAGCATTTT.

This clone was recorded a few times. The gene calls are TRBV15 and TRBJ1-4, with D perhaps matching TRBD1 (5 bases). Germline V gives CDR1 LNHNV, CDR2 YYDKDF (reference sequence). Trimming pared 5 bases from V and 3 bases from J, leaving 10 bases between. The CDR3 contains 14 residues. The CDR3, as DNA: TGTGCCACCAGCCCGGTACAGGCTAATGAAAAACTGTTTTTT. Translating gives CATSPVQANEKLFF. The variable domain in full, completed from reference TRBV15 and TRBJ1-4, reads DAMVIQNPRYQVTQFGKPVTLSCSQTLNHNVMYWYQQKSSQAPKLLFHYYDKDFNNEADTPDNFQSRRPNTSFCFLDIRSPGLGDTAMYLCATSPVQANEKLFFGSGTQLSVL.

The V call is TRBV6-6, the J call TRBJ2-5; D possibly corresponds to TRBD2 (5 bases). Germline loops: CDR1 MNHNY, CDR2 SVGAGI (reference sequence). The CDR3 spans 12 residues. Trimming left V 2 bases short and J 7 bases short, with 8 bases between. The CDR3 reads CASSYERGTQYF. The DNA for the CDR3 is TGTGCCAGCAGTTACGAACGGGGGACCCAGTACTTC.

This chain connects TRBV28 to TRBJ2-3, with D perhaps matching TRBD2 (6 bases). V was clipped by 3 bases and J by 0 bases, with 16 bases between them. CDR1 and CDR2 (germline): MDHEN, SYDVKM. The CDR3 is 17 residues long. The CDR3 protein is CASSLPLALTSTDTQYF. The CDR3 DNA sequence: TGTGCCAGCAGTTTGCCCCTAGCGCTTACTAGCACAGATACGCAGTATTTT.

The rearrangement uses TRBV29-1 and TRBJ1-2, with a possible D match to TRBD1 (5 bases). Germline V gene data show CDR1 as SQVTM and CDR2 as ANQGSEA. The CDR3 loop spans 11 amino acids. V shed 8 bases and J shed 7 bases, with 14 bases lying between them. This chain's CDR3 is CSSLAGGGYTF. Written as DNA, the CDR3 is TGCAGCTCCCTCGCCGGGGGTGGCTACACCTTC.

The V gene is TRBV11-2, the J gene TRBJ2-1; D is perhaps TRBD1 (6 bases). V shed 1 base and J shed 7 bases, with 17 bases lying between them. The V gene's germline CDR1 is SGHAT and CDR2 FQNNGV. The CDR3 contains 16 residues. This chain's CDR3 is CASSLVRGMVLNEQFF. The DNA for the CDR3 is TGTGCCAGCAGCTTAGTCAGGGGTATGGTGTTGAATGAGCAGTTCTTC.

The chain combines TRBV4-1 with TRBJ1-4; 8 bases align to TRBD1. CDR3 length equals 16 residues. The junction had 7 bases not matched to a gene; V was cut back by 1 base and J by 6 bases. CDR1 and CDR2 (germline): MGHRA, YSYEKL. CDR3 bases: TGCGCCAGCAGCCAAGCAGGCACAGGGGGTGATGAAAAACTGTTTTTT. Its protein product is CASSQAGTGGDEKLFF.

This chain uses TRBV4-3 with TRBJ2-3; TRBD1 agrees at 7 bases. V shed 4 bases and J 5 bases; nucleotides not matched to a gene: 12. This CDR3 has 16 amino acids. Germline V gives CDR1 LGHNA, CDR2 YSLEER. The DNA for the CDR3 is TGCGCCAGCAGCCCCCGGGACAGCGTCACTAGAGATACGCAGTATTTT. It encodes CASSPRDSVTRDTQYF.

To note about this clone: Other DNA sequences of this sample code for an identical CDR3. The chain couples TRBV12-3 or TRBV12-4 to TRBJ2-7, with TRBD2 matching 7 bases. The ends lost 3 bases at V and 3 bases at J; junction bases unmatched: 2. The CDR3 extends over 13 amino acids. In DNA, the CDR3 is TGTGCCAGCAGTTTTGGGGGGGGCTACGAGCAGTACTTC. It encodes CASSFGGGYEQYF.

The chain employs TRBV7-9 and TRBJ2-1, with 10 bases that match TRBD1. J lost 11 bases, V lost 3 bases, and 10 bases had no gene match. CDR3 length: 15 amino acids. The germline V gene encodes CDR1 SEHNR and CDR2 FQNEAQ (reference sequence). CDR3 nucleotide sequence: TGTGCCAGCAGCTTTAACACGGGACAGGGGAAAAAGCAGTTCTTC. Translating it yields CASSFNTGQGKKQFF.

This clone was found a few times. This chain joins TRBV5-1 and TRBJ1-4, with TRBD1 identical over 11 bases. Germline V gene data show CDR1 as SGHRS and CDR2 as YFSETQ. This CDR3 contains 15 residues. V gave up 4 bases and J gave up 5 bases; unmatched junction bases: 4. The CDR3 region is CASSPGDRGNEKLFF. The CDR3 DNA follows: TGCGCCAGCAGCCCGGGGGACAGGGGGAATGAAAAACTGTTTTTT.